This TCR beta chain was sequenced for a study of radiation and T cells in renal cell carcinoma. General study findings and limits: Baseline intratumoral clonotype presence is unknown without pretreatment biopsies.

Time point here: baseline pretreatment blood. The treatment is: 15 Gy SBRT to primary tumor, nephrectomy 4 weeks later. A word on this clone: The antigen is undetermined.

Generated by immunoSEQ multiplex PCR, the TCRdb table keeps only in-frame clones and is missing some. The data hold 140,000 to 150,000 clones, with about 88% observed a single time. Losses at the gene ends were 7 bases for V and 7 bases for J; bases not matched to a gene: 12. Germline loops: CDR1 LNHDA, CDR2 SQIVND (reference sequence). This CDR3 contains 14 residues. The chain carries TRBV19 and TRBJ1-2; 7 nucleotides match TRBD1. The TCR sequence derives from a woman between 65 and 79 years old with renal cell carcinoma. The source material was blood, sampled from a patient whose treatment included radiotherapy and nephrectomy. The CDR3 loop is CASTPRDREVGYTF. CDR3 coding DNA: TGTGCCAGTACCCCAAGGGACAGAGAAGTTGGCTACACCTTC.